The clone carrying this TCR beta chain was detected only a few times. The CDR3 has 17 residues. Germline V CDR1 and CDR2: PRHDT, FYEKMQ (reference sequence). The V segment lost 5 bases and the J segment 8 bases; nucleotides outside the gene matches: 12. This sample was taken from a study of cytomegalovirus exposure and HLA in healthy donors. Study-level information: The same platform used for the roughly 610 first-cohort repertoires was also used for the approximately 120 validation repertoires, as a later analysis reported.

The donors were in the roughly 130-subject validation cohort, distinct from the roughly 700-subject first cohort. TCRdb's table, derived via immunoSEQ multiplex PCR, lists solely in-frame clones and lacks some. The data show about 220,000 clones, with about nine tenths seen just once and 0.8% to 1.2% held by the top ten. The sequence was collected from a woman aged 18-29 years in good health and CMV-seronegative. The chain links TRBV13 to TRBJ2-4; 13 bases match TRBD2. Sample: PBMCs. The CDR3 is CASSPNRLAGGTDIQYF. The CDR3 region has the DNA TGTGCCAGCAGCCCGAACCGACTAGCGGGAGGAACTGACATTCAGTACTTC.